This entry lists 24 T cell receptor beta chains sequenced from one sample in a study of shared clonotypes between healthy human individuals. Libraries were prepared by immunoSEQ multiplex PCR; TCRdb keeps only in-frame clonotypes and omits some of them. Here the sample spans about 510,000 clones, around 74% being singletons. The sequenced sample was PBMCs. These receptor sequences come from a woman aged 40 to 50 in good health. Some clones in this sample may be carry-over from other donors' samples.

V usage is TRBV28 and J usage is TRBJ1-2; tentative D call: TRBD1 (5 bases). V lost 6 bases to trimming and J lost 7 bases, with 12 bases between them. The CDR3 has 12 residues. Germline V CDR1 and CDR2: MDHEN, SYDVKM. Here the CDR3 DNA reads TGTGCCAGCAGACCGGGCGGGGGTGGCTACACCTTC. It specifies CASRPGGGGYTF.

This chain links TRBV15 with TRBJ2-4; D call uncertain. Trimming took 6 bases from V and 6 from J, leaving 12 bases between them. Per germline, CDR1 LNHNV and CDR2 YYDKDF (reference sequence). The CDR3 runs 13 residues. DNA of the CDR3: TGTGCCACCAGTCGGAGTACAGTAAACATTCAGTACTTC. Translation gives CATSRSTVNIQYF.

The V gene is TRBV6-5, the J gene TRBJ1-4; possible D gene TRBD1, 5 bases. The CDR3 runs to 14 residues. Deletions cut 6 bases from V and 7 bases from J, with 15 bases between. Germline CDR1 and CDR2: MNHEY and SVGAGI. CDR3 in DNA: TGTGCCAGCAGCGTGAGGGGCCAGATTGAAAAACTGTTTTTT. This translates into CASSVRGQIEKLFF.

The chain recombines TRBV28 with TRBJ2-7, with 10 bases matching TRBD2. Trimming cost V 3 bases and J 7 bases; bases outside gene matches: 9. Germline V gene sequence: CDR1 MDHEN, CDR2 SYDVKM. The CDR3 is 15 amino acids. CDR3 bases: TGTGCCAGCAGTTTGTCAATAGCGGGAGGTTGGGAGCAGTACTTC. Protein: CASSLSIAGGWEQYF. Supplemented by reference TRBV28 and TRBJ2-7, the full variable domain reads DVKVTQSSRYLVKRTGEKVFLECVQDMDHENMFWYRQDPGLGLRLIYFSYDVKMKEKGDIPEGYSVSREKKERFSLILESASTNQTSMYLCASSLSIAGGWEQYFGPGTRLTVT.

This clone was seen a few times. This chain joins TRBV28 and TRBJ2-1; the match to TRBD2 covers 8 bases. The CDR3 runs to 15 residues. The germline gives CDR1 MDHEN, CDR2 SYDVKM. V was clipped by 5 bases and J by 7 bases; unmatched bases: 10. CDR3 region: CASSPPGSGTNEQFF. The CDR3 nucleotides are TGTGCCAGCAGTCCGCCGGGTAGCGGGACGAATGAGCAGTTCTTC.

This clone appeared once. This sequence joins TRBV30 and TRBJ1-4; D is ambiguous. The CDR3 loop spans 13 amino acids. V was cut by 2 bases and J by 2 bases, with 6 bases left in between. CDR1 is GTSNPN and CDR2 is SVGIG in the germline V gene (reference sequence). The CDR3 region is CAWSRSTNEKLFF. Here the CDR3 DNA reads TGTGCCTGGAGTAGGAGTACTAATGAAAAACTGTTTTTT.

This sequence joins TRBV7-8 and TRBJ2-1; 10 bases fit TRBD2. Germline V CDR1 and CDR2: SGHVS, FQNEAQ. The CDR3 covers 16 residues. The V segment lost 2 bases and the J segment 8 bases; nucleotides outside the gene matches: 9. The CDR3 DNA sequence: TGTGCCAGCAGCTTATTACTAGCGGGAAGCGGGGATGAGCAGTTCTTC. Translating it yields CASSLLLAGSGDEQFF.

The chain links TRBV5-1 to TRBJ2-5, with D perhaps matching TRBD1 or TRBD2 (5 bases each). The V gene lost 1 base and the J gene lost 3 bases, with 16 bases spanning the gap. Germline V gene sequence: CDR1 SGHRS, CDR2 YFSETQ. CDR3 size: 16 residues. Written as DNA, the CDR3 is TGCGCCAGCAGCTTGCGGGGAATGGGGCAAGAAGAGACCCAGTACTTC. It yields the protein CASSLRGMGQEETQYF.

J is TRBJ2-7 and V is TRBV6-5, with D unresolved. This CDR3 is 11 amino acids long. V was cut by 2 bases and J by 6 bases, with 5 bases left in between. Per germline, CDR1 MNHEY and CDR2 SVGAGI. CDR3 loop: CASSYRREQYF. The DNA for the CDR3 is TGTGCCAGCAGTTACCGGCGCGAGCAGTACTTC.

The V call is TRBV29-1, the J call TRBJ2-2; a possible D gene is TRBD2 (6 bases). The CDR3 has 14 residues. The V gene's germline CDR1 is SQVTM and CDR2 ANQGSEA. V was pared by 5 bases and J by 1 base, with 11 bases between. This CDR3 reads CSVSVGGNTGELFF. Written as DNA, the CDR3 is TGCAGCGTTTCGGTGGGAGGGAACACCGGGGAGCTGTTTTTT.

The CDR3 DNA reads as TGTGCCAGCAGCAAGGGACTAGCGGTCCAGAGCTACAATGAGCAGTTCTTC. It encodes CASSKGLAVQSYNEQFF. The chain carries TRBV5-4 and TRBJ2-1; 11 bases map to TRBD2. This CDR3 comprises 17 residues. Trimming cost V 4 bases and J 3 bases; bases outside gene matches: 9. Germline CDR1 reads SGHNT; CDR2 reads YYREEE (reference sequence).

The chain links TRBV5-4 to TRBJ2-7; 8 bases line up with TRBD1. Germline-derived CDR1 and CDR2 are SGHNT and YYREEE (reference sequence). This CDR3 has 16 residues. The V gene end was trimmed by 5 bases and the J gene end by 3 bases; junction bases not matched to a gene: 13. The CDR3 loop reads CASSPGLGQGVYEQYF. CDR3 in DNA: TGTGCCAGCAGTCCCGGGTTAGGACAGGGAGTCTACGAGCAGTACTTC.

V gene TRBV14 combines with J gene TRBJ1-2; D call uncertain. The CDR3 length is 14 residues. Germline V gives CDR1 SGHDN, CDR2 FVKESK. Between the trimmed V and J ends, which lost 1 base and 4 bases, there was a span of 10 bases. CDR3 nucleotide sequence: TGTGCCAGCAGCCAAGCGGGAGTCTTCTATGGCTACACCTTC. Translation: CASSQAGVFYGYTF.

This chain connects TRBV5-1 to TRBJ2-7, with 7 bases identical to TRBD1. This CDR3 region has 15 residues. Losses at the gene ends were 0 bases for V and 5 bases for J; bases not matched to a gene: 8. CDR1 and CDR2 from the germline V gene are SGHRS and YFSETQ. Here the CDR3 DNA reads TGCGCCAGCAGCTTGGACCGGACAGGAGTCGACGAGCAGTACTTC. It yields the protein CASSLDRTGVDEQYF.

The chain carries TRBV19 and TRBJ1-3; no clear D. The CDR3 contains 16 residues. V lost 6 bases and J lost 2, with 17 bases in between. The V gene's germline CDR1 is LNHDA and CDR2 SQIVND (reference sequence). The CDR3, as DNA: TGTGCCAGTAGCCTACGGGCTCCGGGAGCTGGAAACACCATATATTTT. This codes for CASSLRAPGAGNTIYF. Variable domain in full (rest from reference TRBV19 and TRBJ1-3): DGGITQSPKYLFRKEGQNVTLSCEQNLNHDAMYWYRQDPGQGLRLIYYSQIVNDFQKGDIAEGYSVSREKKESFPLTVTSAQKNPTAFYLCASSLRAPGAGNTIYFGEGSWLTVV.

This chain joins TRBV15 and TRBJ2-1; D might be TRBD1 (5 bases). V was trimmed by 3 bases and J by 5 bases, leaving 17 bases between them. This CDR3 has 16 residues. Germline-derived CDR1 and CDR2 are LNHNV and YYDKDF (reference sequence). The CDR3 DNA reads as TGTGCCACCAGCAGGGATCGACCAGGGTCCGACAATGAGCAGTTCTTC. Its protein product is CATSRDRPGSDNEQFF.

The chain carries TRBV10-3 and TRBJ2-3, with TRBD2 matching 8 bases. The CDR3 is 18 residues long. Germline trimming cut 0 bases from V and 6 bases from J; bases unmatched to any gene: 14. Germline V gene sequence: CDR1 ENHRY, CDR2 SYGVKD. The CDR3 sequence: CAISESSVAGYSGDTQYF. CDR3 sequence (DNA): TGTGCCATCAGTGAGTCGTCGGTAGCGGGATATAGCGGGGATACGCAGTATTTT.

A few counts support this clone. The genes are TRBV7-2 and TRBJ2-1, with D possibly matching TRBD2 (6 bases). This CDR3 contains 16 residues. The germline V gene encodes CDR1 SGHTA and CDR2 FQGNSA. Between the trimmed V and J ends, which lost 1 base and 2 bases, there was a span of 12 bases. CDR3 sequence reads: CASSLDYSGTYNEQFF. In DNA, the CDR3 is TGTGCCAGCAGCTTAGATTATAGCGGCACCTACAATGAGCAGTTCTTC.

The chain links TRBV1 to TRBJ2-3; TRBD1, as called in the table, went unchecked against the DNA. TRBV1 is classified as a pseudogene. The CDR3 contains 19 residues. Here the CDR3 DNA reads TGCACCAGCAGCCAAGAGGGTATTAGAGGGACAGGGCCCACAGATACGCAGTATTTT. It is translated as CTSSQEGIRGTGPTDTQYF.

The chain is built from TRBV15 and TRBJ2-3; D unresolved. From germline, CDR1 is LNHNV and CDR2 YYDKDF (reference sequence). CDR3 length equals 13 residues. The V end was cut by 7 bases, the J end by 6 bases, with 14 bases between. For the CDR3, the DNA is TGTGCCACCATCTCAGACGCCGGTGATACGCAGTATTTT. This gives the protein CATISDAGDTQYF.

V is TRBV5-1 and J is TRBJ2-4; D remains ambiguous. Germline V gene sequence: CDR1 SGHRS, CDR2 YFSETQ. CDR3 length: 13 amino acids. With 0 bases removed from V and 8 bases from J, the gap between germline ends came to 9 bases. CDR3 protein: CASSLEAADIQYF. CDR3 in DNA: TGCGCCAGCAGCTTGGAGGCGGCAGACATTCAGTACTTC.

The V and J genes are TRBV5-1 and TRBJ2-7; D might be TRBD2 (5 bases). This CDR3 has 12 residues. V shed 6 bases and J shed 1 base, with 8 bases lying between them. Per the germline V gene, CDR1 is SGHRS and CDR2 is YFSETQ. The CDR3 nucleotides are TGCGCCAGCAAGAGGGAATCCTACGAGCAGTACTTC. Encoded protein: CASKRESYEQYF.

The V and J genes are TRBV11-2 and TRBJ2-2; D ambiguous. The germline CDR1 and CDR2 sequences are SGHAT and FQNNGV. This CDR3 has 15 residues. The ends were cut back, 2 bases at V and 4 bases at J, with 11 bases in the middle. The CDR3 DNA reads as TGTGCCAGCAGCTTATATCGGATTAGCACCGGGGAGCTGTTTTTT. Amino acids: CASSLYRISTGELFF. Combining the CDR3 with reference TRBV11-2 and TRBJ2-2 gives the whole variable domain EAGVAQSPRYKIIEKRQSVAFWCNPISGHATLYWYQQILGQGPKLLIQFQNNGVVDDSQLPKDRFSAERLKGVDSTLKIQPAKLEDSAVYLCASSLYRISTGELFFGEGSRLTVL.

V usage is TRBV5-4 and J usage is TRBJ2-7; 8 bases fit TRBD1. The CDR3 is 16 residues long. CDR1 is SGHNT, CDR2 YYREEE, per germline (reference sequence). Losses at the gene ends were 4 bases for V and 4 bases for J; bases not matched to a gene: 13. The CDR3 nucleotides read TGTGCCAGCAGCCCCGGGACAGGCGGTCGGAGGTACGAGCAGTACTTC. Translation gives CASSPGTGGRRYEQYF.